This T cell receptor (beta chain) was found in a study of CD8+ T cells in alopecia areata. T lymphocytes (CD4+ and CD8+) were sorted from PBMCs. As the sequencing template, cDNA was produced by extracting RNA and reverse transcribing it. The method was immunoSEQ multiplex PCR; TCRdb's version includes in-frame clones alone and lacks a portion of them. This table has about 200,000 clones, around three fifths appearing once. The V and J ends lost 5 bases and 5 bases respectively, with 21 bases between them. Germline loops: CDR1 SGHAT, CDR2 FQNNGV. The CDR3 extends over 16 amino acids. As for this clone: Its specificity is unknown.

Whole-study findings and limits: Sequencing of scalp tissue also captures the resident alphabeta T cells of normal skin. It was lesional scalp, especially alopecia totalis/universalis, that showed higher clonality than normal scalp.

Sequencing used CD8+ T cells sorted from blood. The source of this sequence is a human donor in good health. V usage is TRBV11-2 and J usage is TRBJ2-5; D perhaps matches TRBD2 (6 bases). The CDR3: CASSPFKGRLLETQYF. DNA for the CDR3: TGTGCCAGCAGCCCCTTCAAGGGGAGGCTGTTGGAGACCCAGTACTTC.